The 27 T cell receptor beta chains below were found in one sample sequenced in a study of blood T cell repertoires in COVID-19. Using immunoSEQ multiplex PCR, the repertoire was profiled, and TCRdb retains in-frame clones only, with some absent. The sample records 290,000 or so clones, around 83% being singletons. The sample was PBMCs or T cells enriched from blood (not recorded which). The receptors stem from a middle-aged man who had been exposed to COVID-19.

Details on this clone: Sequence at one end of the junction differs from germline and may be a read error. Here the CDR3 reads CASSVTGGGGAEAFF. For the CDR3, the DNA is TGTGCCAGCAGCGTAACAGGGGGCGGTGGCGCTGAAGCTTTCTTT. The chain combines TRBV7-3 with TRBJ1-1; TRBD1 matches at 9 bases. CDR1 and CDR2 (germline): SGHTA, FQGTGA. This CDR3 contains 15 residues.

V is TRBV10-2 and J is TRBJ1-6; tentatively, D is TRBD1 (5 bases). The CDR3 consists of 18 residues. V was shortened by 2 bases and J by 7 bases, with 21 bases between the two germline ends. Germline loops: CDR1 WSHSY, CDR2 SAAADI. DNA for the CDR3: TGCGCCAGCAGTGAGCCCCCCTGGGGAGGGACTGAGAATTCACCCCTCCACTTT. Protein: CASSEPPWGGTENSPLHF.

This chain links TRBV6-1 with TRBJ1-2; TRBD1 aligns across 8 bases. Germline-derived CDR1 and CDR2 are MNHNS and SASEGT. The CDR3 consists of 16 residues. V was pared by 4 bases and J by 0 bases, with 7 bases of the junction left unmatched. CDR3 sequence reads: CASSGTGTASNYGYTF. The CDR3, as DNA: TGTGCCAGCAGTGGGACAGGGACGGCGTCTAACTATGGCTACACCTTC.

The rearrangement links TRBV6-5 to TRBJ2-2, with D unclear. Per the germline V gene, CDR1 is MNHEY and CDR2 is SVGAGI. With 9 bases removed from V and 6 bases from J, the gap between germline ends came to 11 bases. This CDR3 spans 12 amino acids. The CDR3 protein is CASGGMPGELFF. The CDR3 DNA sequence: TGTGCCAGTGGCGGTATGCCCGGGGAGCTGTTTTTT.

The chain is built from TRBV5-4 and TRBJ1-5, with 9 nucleotides matching TRBD1. V gave up 4 bases and J gave up 7 bases; unmatched junction bases: 9. CDR3 length: 15 amino acids. Germline CDR1 SGHNT, CDR2 YYREEE (reference sequence). CDR3 sequence reads: CASSAGTGYGQPQHF. CDR3 nucleotides: TGTGCCAGCAGCGCCGGGACAGGGTACGGCCAGCCCCAGCATTTT.

The chain links TRBV5-8 to TRBJ1-1; 7 positions agree with TRBD1. The CDR3 loop spans 14 amino acids. V dropped 0 bases and J dropped 1; count of bases not matched to a gene: 0. Germline CDR1 is SGHTS and CDR2 is YDEGEE. The CDR3 loop reads CASSLDRGNTEAFF. DNA for the CDR3: TGTGCCAGCAGCTTGGACAGGGGGAACACTGAAGCTTTCTTT.

The J gene is TRBJ1-1, the V gene TRBV6-5; perhaps TRBD1 as D (5 bases). The CDR3 consists of 13 residues. Germline V gives CDR1 MNHEY, CDR2 SVGAGI. V gave up 2 bases and J gave up 6 bases, with 10 bases separating them. CDR3 nucleotide sequence: TGTGCCAGCAGTTACGGGGGGAGGGCTGAAGCTTTCTTT. This codes for CASSYGGRAEAFF.

This clone showed up just once. This rearrangement joins TRBV3-1 (or the pseudogene TRBV3-2) to TRBJ2-3; TRBD2 aligns across 8 bases. Trimming took 8 bases from V and 1 from J; bases not matched to a gene: 5. This CDR3 region has 14 residues. Germline values: CDR1 LGHDT, CDR2 YNNKEL (reference sequence). The CDR3, as DNA: TGTGCCAGCGGAACGGGAGGGGGCACAGATACGCAGTATTTT. This translates into CASGTGGGTDTQYF.

This clone occurred a few times. The chain uses TRBV6-5 and TRBJ1-2; a weak D match, TRBD1 (6 bases). Germline CDR1 and CDR2: MNHEY and SVGAGI. This CDR3 is 15 amino acids long. The ends were cut back, 5 bases at V and 4 bases at J, with 17 bases in the middle. The CDR3: CASSTRTEKRYGYTF. The CDR3 DNA reads TGTGCCAGCAGTACGCGGACAGAAAAACGCTATGGCTACACCTTC.

This rearrangement joins TRBV18 to TRBJ2-5, with D tentatively TRBD1 (6 bases). The V gene lost 2 bases and the J gene lost 4 bases, with 11 bases spanning the gap. Germline CDR1 KGHSH, CDR2 LQKENI. The CDR3 is 14 residues long. The DNA of the CDR3 is TGTGCCAGCTCACCAGAGGGGACACGAGAGACCCAGTACTTC. It is translated as CASSPEGTRETQYF.

The genes are TRBV2 and TRBJ2-1; no firm D call. This CDR3 region has 15 residues. V shed 6 bases and J shed 0 bases, with 12 bases lying between them. Germline V gives CDR1 SNHLY, CDR2 FYNNEI. CDR3 coding DNA: TGTGCCAGCAGCTTAGAGAAGAGCTCCTACAATGAGCAGTTCTTC. It specifies CASSLEKSSYNEQFF.

The chain uses TRBV6-5 and TRBJ1-5; 9 bases are a match to TRBD1. Trimming removed 6 bases from V and 6 bases from J; junction bases left unmatched: 3. The CDR3 totals 13 residues. CDR1 and CDR2 (germline): MNHEY, SVGAGI. The CDR3: CASRDRGSQPQHF. For the CDR3, the DNA is TGTGCCAGCAGGGACAGGGGAAGTCAGCCCCAGCATTTT.

The chain uses TRBV7-9 and TRBJ1-5; weak D call: TRBD1 (5 bases). The germline gives CDR1 SEHNR, CDR2 FQNEAQ (reference sequence). Trimming removed 5 bases from V and 5 bases from J, with 10 bases in between. The CDR3 consists of 13 residues. Written as DNA, the CDR3 is TGTGCCAGCAGCGCGGGGACTTATCAGCCCCAGCATTTT. This encodes CASSAGTYQPQHF. The full variable domain, rest sourced from reference TRBV7-9 and TRBJ1-5, is DTGVSQNPRHKITKRGQNVTFRCDPISEHNRLYWYRQTLGQGPEFLTYFQNEAQLEKSRLLSDRFSAERPKGSFSTLEIQRTEQGDSAMYLCASSAGTYQPQHFGDGTRLSIL.

The chain couples TRBV11-2 to TRBJ1-2; 8 bases fit TRBD1. The V segment lost 5 bases and the J segment 4 bases; nucleotides outside the gene matches: 3. The CDR3 totals 13 residues. Germline assignment: CDR1 SGHAT and CDR2 FQNNGV. The CDR3 loop is CASSPGQGYGYTF. The CDR3 nucleotides read TGTGCCAGCAGCCCTGGACAGGGCTATGGCTACACCTTC.

The CDR3 DNA reads TGTGCCAGTAGTATGGACAGACCCAATTCACCCCTCCACTTT. This encodes CASSMDRPNSPLHF. This rearrangement joins TRBV19 to TRBJ1-6; a possible D gene is TRBD1 (6 bases). Trimming removed 3 bases at V and 7 bases at J, with 10 bases between. There are 14 residues in the CDR3. The germline V gene has CDR1 LNHDA and CDR2 SQIVND (reference sequence).

This clone has a handful of counts. CDR3 nucleotide sequence: TGTGCCAGCAGCTTGCTTGGACAGCTGGGAGCGACTGAAGCTTTCTTT. Translation: CASSLLGQLGATEAFF. The chain couples TRBV5-8 to TRBJ1-1, with D possibly matching TRBD1 (6 bases). Germline values: CDR1 SGHTS, CDR2 YDEGEE. V was trimmed by 1 base and J by 5 bases, leaving 18 bases between them. The CDR3 is 16 amino acids. Drawing the rest from reference TRBV5-8 and TRBJ1-1, the complete variable domain is EAGVTQSPTHLIKTRGQQATLRCSPISGHTSVYWYQQALGLGLQFLLWYDEGEERNRGNFPPRFSGRQFPNYSSELNVNALELEDSALYLCASSLLGQLGATEAFFGQGTRLTVV.

This chain connects TRBV27 to TRBJ1-2, with 11 bases fitting TRBD1. Germline V gene lookup returns CDR1 MNHEY and CDR2 SMNVEV (reference sequence). CDR3 size: 15 residues. V lost 5 bases to trimming and J lost 8 bases; unmatched junction nucleotides: 10. Written as DNA, the CDR3 is TGTGCCAGCAGTACCCAAGGACAGGGGGCGAAAGGCTACACCTTC. The encoded protein is CASSTQGQGAKGYTF.

This clone is a singleton in its sample. The chain recombines TRBV7-8 with TRBJ1-4, with unresolved D. With 8 bases removed from V and 4 bases from J, the gap between germline ends came to 20 bases. This CDR3 has 16 amino acids. Per germline, CDR1 SGHVS and CDR2 FQNEAQ. The CDR3 reads CASSGEVGLYNEKLFF. The CDR3 nucleotides read TGTGCCAGCTCAGGTGAAGTGGGCTTATATAATGAAAAACTGTTTTTT.

The V and J genes are TRBV27 and TRBJ1-5; D gene uncertain. The CDR3 runs to 14 residues. The V end was cut by 0 bases, the J end by 4 bases, with 7 bases between. Germline V gives CDR1 MNHEY, CDR2 SMNVEV (reference sequence). The CDR3 loop is CASSLSSGNQPQHF. The CDR3 DNA sequence: TGTGCCAGCAGTTTATCTAGCGGAAATCAGCCCCAGCATTTT.

The V and J genes are TRBV24-1 and TRBJ2-5; TRBD2 agrees at 7 bases. With 1 base clipped from V and 1 base from J, the junction kept 2 bases outside the gene matches. This CDR3 spans 15 amino acids. Germline CDR1 reads KGHDR; CDR2 reads SFDVKD. CDR3 nucleotide sequence: TGTGCCACCAGTGATTTCGTAGCGGGCCAAGAGACCCAGTACTTC. It is translated as CATSDFVAGQETQYF.

Regarding this clone: This sample includes further DNA sequences coding for the same CDR3. The chain uses TRBV19 and TRBJ1-2; maybe TRBD1 (5 bases). V was clipped by 0 bases and J by 3 bases, with 5 bases between them. This CDR3 contains 13 residues. Per the germline V gene, CDR1 is LNHDA and CDR2 is SQIVND (reference sequence). The CDR3: CASSIDRDYGYTF. As DNA, the CDR3 is TGTGCCAGTAGTATAGACAGGGACTATGGCTACACCTTC.

This clone was observed a few times. The chain combines TRBV30 with TRBJ1-1; the D gene is possibly TRBD1 (5 bases). Per the germline V gene, CDR1 is GTSNPN and CDR2 is SVGIG (reference sequence). This CDR3 is 14 amino acids long. V was trimmed by 0 bases and J by 8 bases, leaving 16 bases between them. The CDR3 sequence: CAWSVLDGGGEAFF. DNA for the CDR3: TGTGCCTGGAGTGTACTCGATGGGGGAGGGGAAGCTTTCTTT.

The rearrangement joins TRBV12-3 or TRBV12-4 to TRBJ1-2; no firm D call. CDR3 size: 12 residues. V was cut by 6 bases and J by 3 bases, with 8 bases left in between. CDR3 DNA: TGTGCCAGCAGCGTCGGGGACTATGGCTACACCTTC. It codes for CASSVGDYGYTF.

The J gene is TRBJ2-1, the V gene TRBV7-9, with 8 positions matching TRBD2. J lost 7 bases, V lost 2 bases, and 10 bases had no gene match. The CDR3 runs 16 residues. Germline CDR1 SEHNR, CDR2 FQNEAQ (reference sequence). The CDR3, as DNA: TGTGCCAGCAGCTTATGGGGGACTAGAGCTCTGAATGAGCAGTTCTTC. It translates to CASSLWGTRALNEQFF.

The sample holds one count of this clone. The chain recombines TRBV10-3 with TRBJ1-1; 9 nucleotides match TRBD1. The CDR3 extends over 14 amino acids. Germline lookup yields CDR1 ENHRY and CDR2 SYGVKD. V gave up 9 bases and J gave up 1 base; unmatched junction bases: 6. Here the CDR3 reads CAMATGGPNTEAFF. The CDR3, as DNA: TGTGCCATGGCGACAGGGGGTCCGAACACTGAAGCTTTCTTT.

A few counts support this clone. The gene calls are TRBV30 and TRBJ2-1; 8 nucleotides align to TRBD2. V was clipped by 1 base and J by 8 bases; unmatched bases: 10. CDR1 is GTSNPN, CDR2 SVGIG, per germline (reference sequence). CDR3 size: 15 residues. The CDR3 region is CAWSGGLGRTYEQFF. The DNA of the CDR3 is TGTGCCTGGAGTGGGGGACTAGGGAGAACCTATGAGCAGTTCTTC. Supplemented by reference TRBV30 and TRBJ2-1, the full variable domain reads SQTIHQWPATLVQPVGSPLSLECTVEGTSNPNLYWYRQAAGRGLQLLFYSVGIGQISSEVPQNLSASRPQDRQFILSSKKLLLSDSGFYLCAWSGGLGRTYEQFFGPGTRLTVL.

About this clone: An end of the junction does not agree with germline; a read error may underlie this. The chain recombines TRBV2 with TRBJ2-5; 7 nucleotides match TRBD1. The CDR3 is made up of 16 amino acids. Germline values: CDR1 SNHLY, CDR2 FYNNEI. The CDR3 protein is CASREDPGTAQETQYF. The CDR3 DNA reads TGTGCCAGCAGAGAAGACCCCGGGACAGCTCAAGAGACCCAGTACTTC.